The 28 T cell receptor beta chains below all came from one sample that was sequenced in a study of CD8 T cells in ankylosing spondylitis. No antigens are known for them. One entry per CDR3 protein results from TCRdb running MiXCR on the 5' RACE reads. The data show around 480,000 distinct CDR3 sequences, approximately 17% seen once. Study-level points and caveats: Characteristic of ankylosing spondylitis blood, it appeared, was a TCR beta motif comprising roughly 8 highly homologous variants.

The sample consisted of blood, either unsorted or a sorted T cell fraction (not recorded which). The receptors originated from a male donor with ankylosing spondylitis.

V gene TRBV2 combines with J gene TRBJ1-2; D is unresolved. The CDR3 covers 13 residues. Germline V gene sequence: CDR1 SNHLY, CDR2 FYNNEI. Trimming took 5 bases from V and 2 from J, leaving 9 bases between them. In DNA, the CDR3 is TGTGCCAGCAGTCACAGAGAAAACTATGGCTACACCTTC. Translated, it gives CASSHRENYGYTF.

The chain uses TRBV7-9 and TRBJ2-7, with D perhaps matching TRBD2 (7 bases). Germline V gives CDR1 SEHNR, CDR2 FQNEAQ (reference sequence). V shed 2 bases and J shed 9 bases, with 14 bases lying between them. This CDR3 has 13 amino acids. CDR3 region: CASSLRGGEVQYF. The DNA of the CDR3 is TGTGCCAGCAGCTTAAGGGGGGGAGAGGTGCAGTACTTC.

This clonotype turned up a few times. CDR3 protein: CASRYRGQTEAFF. CDR3 coding DNA: TGTGCCAGCAGATACAGGGGGCAGACTGAAGCTTTCTTT. J is TRBJ1-1 and V is TRBV2, with TRBD1 matching 9 bases. There are 13 residues in the CDR3. The V gene's germline CDR1 is SNHLY and CDR2 FYNNEI. V lost 6 bases and J lost 5; bases outside the gene matches: 4.

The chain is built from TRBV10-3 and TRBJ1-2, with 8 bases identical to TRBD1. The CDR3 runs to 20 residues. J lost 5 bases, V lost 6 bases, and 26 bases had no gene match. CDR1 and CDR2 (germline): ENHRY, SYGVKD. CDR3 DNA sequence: TGTGCCATCAGCCCCCCTTGGTGGGAGAACAACAGGGGGATGATGTATGGCTACACCTTC. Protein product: CAISPPWWENNRGMMYGYTF.

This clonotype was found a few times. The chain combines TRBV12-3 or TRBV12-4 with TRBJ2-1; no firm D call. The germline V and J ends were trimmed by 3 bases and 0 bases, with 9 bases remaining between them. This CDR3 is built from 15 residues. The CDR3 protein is CASSFWVTSYNEQFF. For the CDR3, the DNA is TGTGCCAGCAGTTTTTGGGTAACCTCCTACAATGAGCAGTTCTTC.

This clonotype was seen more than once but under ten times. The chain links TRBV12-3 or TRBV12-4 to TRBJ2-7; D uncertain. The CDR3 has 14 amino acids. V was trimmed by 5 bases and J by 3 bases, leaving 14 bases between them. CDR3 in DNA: TGTGCCAGCAGTCCAGGTCTGAACGGCTACGAGCAGTACTTC. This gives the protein CASSPGLNGYEQYF.

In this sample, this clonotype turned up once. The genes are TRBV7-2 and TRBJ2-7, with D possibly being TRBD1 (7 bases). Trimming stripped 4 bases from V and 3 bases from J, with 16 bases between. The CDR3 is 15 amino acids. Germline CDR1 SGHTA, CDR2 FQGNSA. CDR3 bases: TGTGCCAGCAGCTCCAGGGGGGCGGCTAGCTACGAGCAGTACTTC. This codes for CASSSRGAASYEQYF.

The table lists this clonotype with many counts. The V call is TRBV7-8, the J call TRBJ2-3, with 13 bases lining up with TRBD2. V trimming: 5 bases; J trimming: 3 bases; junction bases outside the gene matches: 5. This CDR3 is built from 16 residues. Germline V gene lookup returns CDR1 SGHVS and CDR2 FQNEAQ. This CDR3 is CASSTGLAGETDTQYF. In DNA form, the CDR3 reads TGTGCCAGCAGCACAGGACTAGCGGGGGAAACAGATACGCAGTATTTT.

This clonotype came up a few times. CDR3: CSASPPSGSYEQYF. The CDR3 coding sequence is TGCAGTGCTAGTCCGCCTAGCGGGAGCTACGAGCAGTACTTC. The chain employs TRBV20-1 and TRBJ2-7; 10 bases map to TRBD2. The germline gives CDR1 DFQATT, CDR2 SNEGSKA (reference sequence). After removal of 3 bases from V and 3 bases from J, the junction contained 5 bases not matched to a gene. The CDR3 has 14 residues.

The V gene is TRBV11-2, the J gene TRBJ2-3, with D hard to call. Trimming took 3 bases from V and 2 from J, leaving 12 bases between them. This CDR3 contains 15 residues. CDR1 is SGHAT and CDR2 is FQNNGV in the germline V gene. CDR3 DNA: TGTGCCAGCAGCTTTAGAAAAGTCAACACAGATACGCAGTATTTT. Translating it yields CASSFRKVNTDTQYF. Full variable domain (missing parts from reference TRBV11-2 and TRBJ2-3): EAGVAQSPRYKIIEKRQSVAFWCNPISGHATLYWYQQILGQGPKLLIQFQNNGVVDDSQLPKDRFSAERLKGVDSTLKIQPAKLEDSAVYLCASSFRKVNTDTQYFGPGTRLTVL.

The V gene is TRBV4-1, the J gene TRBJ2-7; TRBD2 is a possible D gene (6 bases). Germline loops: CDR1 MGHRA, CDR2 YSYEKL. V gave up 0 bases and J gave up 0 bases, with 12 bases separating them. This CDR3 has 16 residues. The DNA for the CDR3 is TGCGCCAGCAGCCAAGAAAGGGGAGGCGGCTCCTACGAGCAGTACTTC. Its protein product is CASSQERGGGSYEQYF.

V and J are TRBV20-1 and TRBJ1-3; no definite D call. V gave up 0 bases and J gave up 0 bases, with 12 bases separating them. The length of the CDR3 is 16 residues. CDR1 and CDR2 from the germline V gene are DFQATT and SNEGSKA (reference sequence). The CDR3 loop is CSARDLIGRSGNTIYF. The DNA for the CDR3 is TGCAGTGCTAGAGATCTGATCGGGCGCTCTGGAAACACCATATATTTT.

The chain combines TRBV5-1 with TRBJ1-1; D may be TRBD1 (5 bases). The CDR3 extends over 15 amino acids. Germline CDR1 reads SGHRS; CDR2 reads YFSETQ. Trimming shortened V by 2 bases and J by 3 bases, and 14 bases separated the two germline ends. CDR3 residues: CASSLSIQGYTEAFF. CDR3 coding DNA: TGCGCCAGCAGCTTAAGCATTCAGGGTTACACTGAAGCTTTCTTT.

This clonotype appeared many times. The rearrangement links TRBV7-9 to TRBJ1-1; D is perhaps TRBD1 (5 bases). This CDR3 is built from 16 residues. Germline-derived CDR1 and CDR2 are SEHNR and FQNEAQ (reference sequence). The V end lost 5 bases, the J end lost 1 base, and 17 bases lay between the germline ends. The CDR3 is CASSPAGRVRNTEAFF. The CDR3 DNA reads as TGTGCCAGCAGCCCCGCGGGCAGGGTTAGGAACACTGAAGCTTTCTTT.

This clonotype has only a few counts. CDR3 coding DNA: TGTGCCAGCAGCTTCGGACTCCCGAACACCGGGGAGCTGTTTTTT. Translation: CASSFGLPNTGELFF. The chain recombines TRBV12-1 with TRBJ2-2. TRBV12-1 is termed a pseudogene. This CDR3 comprises 15 residues.

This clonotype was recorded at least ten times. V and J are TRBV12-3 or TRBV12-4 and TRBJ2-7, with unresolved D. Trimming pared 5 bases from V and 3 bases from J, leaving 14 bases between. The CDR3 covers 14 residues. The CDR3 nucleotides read TGTGCCAGCAGTCCACTCGTCCCAAACTACGAGCAGTACTTC. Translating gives CASSPLVPNYEQYF.

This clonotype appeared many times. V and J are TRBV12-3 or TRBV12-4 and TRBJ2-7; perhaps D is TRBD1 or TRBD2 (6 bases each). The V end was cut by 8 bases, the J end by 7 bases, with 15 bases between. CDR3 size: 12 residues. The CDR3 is CASGLGAGEQYF. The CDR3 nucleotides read TGTGCCAGCGGCCTGGGGGCGGGAGAGCAGTACTTC.

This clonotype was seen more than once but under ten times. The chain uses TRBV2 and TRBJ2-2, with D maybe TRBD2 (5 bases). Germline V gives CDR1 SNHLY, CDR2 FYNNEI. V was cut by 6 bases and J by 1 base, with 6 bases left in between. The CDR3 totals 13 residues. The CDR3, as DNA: TGTGCCAGCAGGAGGGAGAACACCGGGGAGCTGTTTTTT. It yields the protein CASRRENTGELFF.

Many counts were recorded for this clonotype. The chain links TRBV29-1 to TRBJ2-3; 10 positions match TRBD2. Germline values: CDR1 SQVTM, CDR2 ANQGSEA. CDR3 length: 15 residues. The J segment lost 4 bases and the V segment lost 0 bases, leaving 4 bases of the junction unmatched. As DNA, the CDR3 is TGCAGCGTTGAAGATGGACTAGCGGTTTCAGATACGCAGTATTTT. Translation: CSVEDGLAVSDTQYF.

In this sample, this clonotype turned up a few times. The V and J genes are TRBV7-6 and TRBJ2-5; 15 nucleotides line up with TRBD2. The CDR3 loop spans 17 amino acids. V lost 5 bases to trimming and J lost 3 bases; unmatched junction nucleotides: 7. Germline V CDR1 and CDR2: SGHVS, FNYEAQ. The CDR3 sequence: CASSGLAGGHSKETQYF. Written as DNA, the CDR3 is TGTGCCAGCAGCGGACTAGCGGGGGGGCATAGTAAAGAGACCCAGTACTTC.

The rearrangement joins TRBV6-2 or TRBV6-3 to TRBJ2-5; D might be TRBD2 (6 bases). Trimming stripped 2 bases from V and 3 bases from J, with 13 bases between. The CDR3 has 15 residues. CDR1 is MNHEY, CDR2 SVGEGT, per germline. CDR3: CASSYVGGSEETQYF. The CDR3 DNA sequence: TGTGCCAGCAGTTACGTGGGAGGTAGTGAAGAGACCCAGTACTTC.

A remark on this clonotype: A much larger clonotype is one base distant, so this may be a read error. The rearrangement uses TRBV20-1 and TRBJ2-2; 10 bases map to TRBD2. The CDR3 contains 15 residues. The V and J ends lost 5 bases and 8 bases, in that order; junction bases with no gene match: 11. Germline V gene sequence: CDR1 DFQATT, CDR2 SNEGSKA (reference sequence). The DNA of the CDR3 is TGCAGTGCTCCCCGGTCAGCGGGAGGGTCGGGGGAGCTGTTTTTT. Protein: CSAPRSAGGSGELFF.

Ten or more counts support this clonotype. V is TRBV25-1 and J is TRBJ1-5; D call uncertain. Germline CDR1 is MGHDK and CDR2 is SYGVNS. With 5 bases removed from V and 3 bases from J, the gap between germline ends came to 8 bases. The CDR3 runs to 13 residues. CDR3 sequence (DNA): TGTGCCAGCAGTTTCGGAACCAATCAGCCCCAGCATTTT. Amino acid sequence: CASSFGTNQPQHF.

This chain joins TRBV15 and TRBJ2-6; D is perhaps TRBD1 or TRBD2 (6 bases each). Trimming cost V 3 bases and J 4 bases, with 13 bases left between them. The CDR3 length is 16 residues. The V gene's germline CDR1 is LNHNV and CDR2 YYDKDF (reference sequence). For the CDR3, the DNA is TGTGCCACCAGCAGGGGGGGCACCCGGGGGGCCAACGTCCTGACTTTC. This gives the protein CATSRGGTRGANVLTF.

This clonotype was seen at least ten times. CDR3 amino acids: CASSPGQGEGEKLFF. CDR3 coding DNA: TGTGCCAGCAGCCCGGGACAGGGCGAGGGTGAAAAACTGTTTTTT. V and J are TRBV7-9 and TRBJ1-4; TRBD1 aligns across 9 bases. CDR3 length equals 15 residues. Germline V CDR1 and CDR2: SEHNR, FQNEAQ (reference sequence). V shed 5 bases, J shed 7 bases, and the junction held 8 bases outside the gene matches.

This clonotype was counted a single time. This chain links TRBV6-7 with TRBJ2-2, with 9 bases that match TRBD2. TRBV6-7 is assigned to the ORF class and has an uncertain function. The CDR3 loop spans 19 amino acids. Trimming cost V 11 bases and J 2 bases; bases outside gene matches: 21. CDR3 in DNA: TGTGCCCGCTGTTTAGCCCTAGCGGGGAACCCGTTCAACACCGGGGAGCTGTTTTTT. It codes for CARCLALAGNPFNTGELFF.

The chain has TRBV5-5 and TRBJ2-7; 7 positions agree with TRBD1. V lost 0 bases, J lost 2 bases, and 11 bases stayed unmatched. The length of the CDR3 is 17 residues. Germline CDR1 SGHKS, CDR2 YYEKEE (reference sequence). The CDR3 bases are TGTGCCAGCAGCTTGGCCTTATCGGGACAGCCACCCTACGAGCAGTACTTC. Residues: CASSLALSGQPPYEQYF.

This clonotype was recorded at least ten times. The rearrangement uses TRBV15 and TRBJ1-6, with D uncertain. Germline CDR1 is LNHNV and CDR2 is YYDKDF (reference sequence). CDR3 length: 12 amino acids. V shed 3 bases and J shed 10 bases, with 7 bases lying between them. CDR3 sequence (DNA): TGTGCCACCAGCAGTCTATGGTCACCCCTCCACTTT. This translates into CATSSLWSPLHF.